Below, 8 T cell receptor beta chains from the same sample are listed, as sequenced in a study of blood T cells in healthy people across ages. Primed by a sample-barcoded 5' primer and a J-beta primer mix, a second PCR proceeded for 7 to 11 cycles. From the 5' RACE reads, TCRdb called clonotypes with MiXCR, one entry per CDR3 protein. The repertoire holds about 650,000 distinct CDR3 sequences, approximately 52% seen once, with approximately 13% in the top ten. The sample consisted of blood. Source of these receptors: a woman older than 75 in good health.

This clonotype occurred many times. This chain links TRBV5-1 with TRBJ1-1, with TRBD1 matching over 9 bases. Trimming cost V 4 bases and J 5 bases; bases outside gene matches: 6. The CDR3 covers 14 residues. CDR1 and CDR2 (germline): SGHRS, YFSETQ. CDR3 sequence (DNA): TGCGCCAGCAGCGCACAGGGGGCAAGGACTGAAGCTTTCTTT. The encoded protein is CASSAQGARTEAFF. Supplemented by reference TRBV5-1 and TRBJ1-1, the full variable domain reads KAGVTQTPRYLIKTRGQQVTLSCSPISGHRSVSWYQQTPGQGLQFLFEYFSETQRNKGNFPGRFSGRQFSNSRSEMNVSTLELGDSALYLCASSAQGARTEAFFGQGTRLTVV.

This clonotype was observed a few times. The chain combines TRBV30 with TRBJ2-5; no definite D call. Per the germline V gene, CDR1 is GTSNPN and CDR2 is SVGIG (reference sequence). The CDR3 is 12 residues long. V gave up 0 bases and J gave up 5 bases, with 7 bases separating them. CDR3 in amino acids: CAWSVTGETQYF. CDR3 DNA: TGTGCCTGGAGTGTAACGGGCGAGACCCAGTACTTC.

CDR3 in amino acids: CATHLGLAGGEQFF. The CDR3, as DNA: TGTGCCACTCATTTGGGACTAGCGGGGGGTGAGCAGTTCTTC. The chain combines TRBV10-3 with TRBJ2-1, with TRBD2 identical over 15 bases. J gave up 9 bases and V 10 bases, and 7 bases lay outside the gene matches. Per the germline V gene, CDR1 is ENHRY and CDR2 is SYGVKD. This CDR3 is built from 14 residues.

This clonotype was found many times. Here the CDR3 reads CAITDPLGNEQFF. The DNA for the CDR3 is TGTGCCATCACGGACCCCTTAGGCAATGAGCAGTTCTTC. This chain links TRBV10-3 with TRBJ2-1; D unresolved. The V end lost 7 bases, the J end lost 6 bases, and 13 bases lay between the germline ends. This CDR3 has 13 residues. From germline, CDR1 is ENHRY and CDR2 SYGVKD.

Points on this clonotype: A much larger clone differs by one base, so this may be a read error. This rearrangement joins TRBV10-3 to TRBJ2-1, with D possibly being TRBD2 (6 bases). This CDR3 comprises 11 residues. Between the trimmed V and J ends, which lost 2 bases and 13 bases, there was a span of 9 bases. Germline values: CDR1 ENHRY, CDR2 SYGVKD. The CDR3 here is CAISEGGTQFF. For the CDR3, the DNA is TGTGCCATCAGTGAGGGAGGGACCCAGTTCTTC.

In the case of this clonotype: At one of its ends the junction is not consistent with the germline gene, which may arise from a read error. The chain is built from TRBV19 and TRBJ2-1; D remains ambiguous. The CDR3 is 15 amino acids. Looked up from germline, CDR1 is LNHDA and CDR2 is SQIVND (reference sequence). The CDR3 protein is CASTADGSSYKEQFF. The CDR3 DNA is TGTGCCAGTACGGCAGACGGAAGCTCCTACAAGGAGCAGTTCTTC.

The chain links TRBV2 to TRBJ1-2, with 11 bases identical to TRBD1. V lost 2 bases to trimming and J lost 2 bases; unmatched junction nucleotides: 4. Looked up from germline, CDR1 is SNHLY and CDR2 is FYNNEI. This CDR3 has 16 amino acids. CDR3 sequence reads: CASSERWTGGNYGYTF. For the CDR3, the DNA is TGTGCCAGCAGTGAAAGGTGGACAGGGGGCAACTATGGCTACACCTTC.

The chain links TRBV29-1 to TRBJ1-4; D is uncertain. The germline V gene encodes CDR1 SQVTM and CDR2 ANQGSEA. The V gene lost 3 bases and the J gene lost 16 bases, with 9 bases spanning the gap. The CDR3 covers 9 residues. DNA of the CDR3: TGCAGCGTTGACCAGAGTCCGTTTTTT. Translating it yields CSVDQSPFF.